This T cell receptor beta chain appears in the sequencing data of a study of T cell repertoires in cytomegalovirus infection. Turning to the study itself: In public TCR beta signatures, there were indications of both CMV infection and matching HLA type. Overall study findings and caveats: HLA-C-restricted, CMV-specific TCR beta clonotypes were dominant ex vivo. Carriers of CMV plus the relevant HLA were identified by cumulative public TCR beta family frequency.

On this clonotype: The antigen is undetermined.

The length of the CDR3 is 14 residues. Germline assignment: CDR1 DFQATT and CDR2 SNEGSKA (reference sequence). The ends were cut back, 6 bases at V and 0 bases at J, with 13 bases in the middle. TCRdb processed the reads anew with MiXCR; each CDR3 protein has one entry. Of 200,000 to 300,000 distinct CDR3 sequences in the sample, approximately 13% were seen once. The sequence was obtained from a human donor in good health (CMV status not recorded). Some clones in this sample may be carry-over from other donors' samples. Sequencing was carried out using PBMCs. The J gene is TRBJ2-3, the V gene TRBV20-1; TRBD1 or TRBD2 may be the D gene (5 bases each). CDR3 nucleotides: TGCAGTGCCCACGGGGCAACTAGCACAGATACGCAGTATTTT. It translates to CSAHGATSTDTQYF.